These 18 T cell receptor beta chains were sequenced from one sample in a study of blood T cell repertoires in COVID-19. Profiling relied on immunoSEQ multiplex PCR, and the TCRdb table lists in-frame clones only, not all of them. This table holds 150,000 or so clones, roughly 82% found once. Sequencing was performed on peripheral blood. Source of these receptors: a human donor with acute or convalescent COVID-19. The donor label of this sample is uncertain.

V is TRBV2 and J is TRBJ2-5; 7 bases match TRBD1. The CDR3 totals 14 residues. V shed 5 bases and J 2 bases; nucleotides not matched to a gene: 5. Germline values: CDR1 SNHLY, CDR2 FYNNEI. The CDR3 region has the DNA TGTGCCAGCAGTAAGGACAGGTCACAAGAGACCCAGTACTTC. Protein: CASSKDRSQETQYF.

The chain combines TRBV2 with TRBJ1-2, with TRBD1 identical over 7 bases. This CDR3 region has 17 residues. Germline V CDR1 and CDR2: SNHLY, FYNNEI. V lost 7 bases, J lost 1 base, and 15 bases stayed unmatched. The CDR3 sequence is CASNSGVGGSFNYGYTF. The CDR3 nucleotides read TGTGCCAGCAACTCCGGGGTAGGGGGCTCCTTTAACTATGGCTACACCTTC.

The chain recombines TRBV19 with TRBJ1-2; D gene unclear. Germline-derived CDR1 and CDR2 are LNHDA and SQIVND (reference sequence). The CDR3 loop spans 15 amino acids. The V end was cut by 4 bases, the J end by 6 bases, with 18 bases between. DNA for the CDR3: TGTGCCAGTAGTACCGACTTCTACGACCTGGATGGCTACACCTTC. It codes for CASSTDFYDLDGYTF.

The chain recombines TRBV3-1 (or the pseudogene TRBV3-2) with TRBJ2-7; TRBD2 might be the D (5 bases). Trimming stripped 1 base from V and 6 bases from J, with 10 bases between. This CDR3 region has 13 residues. The germline gives CDR1 LGHDT, CDR2 YNNKEL (reference sequence). The chain's CDR3 is CASSQGLTSEQYF. The CDR3 DNA follows: TGTGCCAGCAGCCAAGGCTTAACTAGCGAGCAGTACTTC.

This rearrangement joins TRBV5-1 to TRBJ1-6; no reliable D call. The V end lost 4 bases, the J end lost 7 bases, and 15 bases lay between the germline ends. The CDR3 is 15 residues long. CDR1 and CDR2 (germline): SGHRS, YFSETQ. CDR3 bases: TGCGCCAGCAGCCGGAGTGGTCTTGACAATTCACCCCTCCACTTT. Protein: CASSRSGLDNSPLHF. Drawing the rest from reference TRBV5-1 and TRBJ1-6, the complete variable domain is KAGVTQTPRYLIKTRGQQVTLSCSPISGHRSVSWYQQTPGQGLQFLFEYFSETQRNKGNFPGRFSGRQFSNSRSEMNVSTLELGDSALYLCASSRSGLDNSPLHFGNGTRLTVT.

The chain employs TRBV27 and TRBJ1-6, with TRBD1 matching 10 bases. Trimming at V came to 6 bases and at J to 7 bases, leaving 9 bases not matched to a gene. Germline CDR1 and CDR2: MNHEY and SMNVEV (reference sequence). This CDR3 is 16 amino acids long. The CDR3 region is CASSLDRGRRNSPLHF. DNA of the CDR3: TGTGCCAGCAGCCTTGACAGGGGGCGCCGAAATTCACCCCTCCACTTT.

CDR3 sequence reads: CASSLATGRGNQPQHF. CDR3 nucleotide sequence: TGTGCCAGCAGCTTAGCGACAGGGCGAGGCAATCAGCCCCAGCATTTT. The J gene is TRBJ1-5, the V gene TRBV7-9; 7 positions agree with TRBD1. Germline CDR1 SEHNR, CDR2 FQNEAQ (reference sequence). CDR3 length: 16 residues. The V segment lost 0 bases and the J segment 2 bases; nucleotides outside the gene matches: 4.

The chain employs TRBV7-2 and TRBJ2-7; no firm D call. Trimming took off 1 base at V and 3 bases at J, with 13 bases between the two ends. The CDR3 covers 15 residues. Germline V gene lookup returns CDR1 SGHTA and CDR2 FQGNSA. The CDR3 DNA reads as TGTGCCAGCAGCTTAGGACAACCCCAGAACTACGAGCAGTACTTC. Its translation is CASSLGQPQNYEQYF. Using reference TRBV7-2 and TRBJ2-7 for the parts outside the CDR3, the full variable domain is GAGVSQSPSNKVTEKGKDVELRCDPISGHTALYWYRQSLGQGLEFLIYFQGNSAPDKSGLPSDRFSAERTGGSVSTLTIQRTQQEDSAVYLCASSLGQPQNYEQYFGPGTRLTVT.

The chain links TRBV7-2 to TRBJ2-7; 16 nucleotides align to TRBD2. V gave up 6 bases and J gave up 6 bases; unmatched junction bases: 14. CDR1 is SGHTA and CDR2 is FQGNSA in the germline V gene. The CDR3 length is 18 residues. The chain's CDR3 is CASRPDSGTSGGAGEQYF. The CDR3 DNA reads TGTGCCAGCAGACCCGATTCCGGGACTAGCGGGGGGGCGGGCGAGCAGTACTTC.

The CDR3 sequence is CASNRQGPNTEAFF. The CDR3 DNA sequence: TGTGCCAGCAACAGACAGGGCCCGAACACTGAAGCTTTCTTT. The gene calls are TRBV27 and TRBJ1-1; 7 bases are shared with TRBD1. CDR1 and CDR2 from the germline V gene are MNHEY and SMNVEV (reference sequence). This CDR3 comprises 14 residues. J was trimmed by 1 base and V by 7 bases; bases with no gene match: 6.

The J gene is TRBJ1-4, the V gene TRBV19, with TRBD1 identical over 8 bases. The junction had 7 bases not matched to a gene; V was cut back by 5 bases and J by 5 bases. The CDR3 extends over 15 amino acids. Looked up from germline, CDR1 is LNHDA and CDR2 is SQIVND (reference sequence). The CDR3 DNA reads TGTGCCAGTAGTCCGCGGACAGGGCGGAATGAAAAACTGTTTTTT. Its protein is CASSPRTGRNEKLFF.

The rearrangement uses TRBV29-1 and TRBJ1-1, with TRBD1 as a possible D gene (6 bases). The V gene lost 5 bases and the J gene lost 1 base, with 14 bases spanning the gap. There are 14 residues in the CDR3. Looked up from germline, CDR1 is SQVTM and CDR2 is ANQGSEA. In DNA, the CDR3 is TGCAGCGTTCAAACAGGGAACCGGAACACTGAAGCTTTCTTT. It specifies CSVQTGNRNTEAFF.

About this clone itself: Additional DNA sequences in this sample encode the identical CDR3. The V and J genes are TRBV11-2 and TRBJ1-1, with D possibly TRBD1 on 6 matching bases. The CDR3 sequence is 15 residues long. The V end was cut by 1 base, the J end by 5 bases, with 14 bases between. Looked up from germline, CDR1 is SGHAT and CDR2 is FQNNGV. The CDR3 sequence: CASSLVQGRRTEAFF. The DNA for the CDR3 is TGTGCCAGCAGCTTAGTTCAGGGGCGGAGAACTGAAGCTTTCTTT. The full variable domain, its missing parts supplied by reference TRBV11-2 and TRBJ1-1, is EAGVAQSPRYKIIEKRQSVAFWCNPISGHATLYWYQQILGQGPKLLIQFQNNGVVDDSQLPKDRFSAERLKGVDSTLKIQPAKLEDSAVYLCASSLVQGRRTEAFFGQGTRLTVV.

The chain couples TRBV19 to TRBJ1-2, with D possibly matching TRBD1 (6 bases). V shed 5 bases and J shed 4 bases, with 11 bases lying between them. The CDR3 extends over 13 amino acids. Per germline, CDR1 LNHDA and CDR2 SQIVND (reference sequence). The CDR3 nucleotides are TGTGCCAGTAGTCGACAGGTCCCCTATGGCTACACCTTC. Protein product: CASSRQVPYGYTF.

This clone showed up just once. The chain joins TRBV5-1 to TRBJ2-7; D ambiguous. Germline V CDR1 and CDR2: SGHRS, YFSETQ. This CDR3 contains 14 residues. The V end was cut by 0 bases, the J end by 3 bases, with 10 bases between. This chain's CDR3 is CASSLAEKRYEQYF. For the CDR3, the DNA is TGCGCCAGCAGCTTGGCCGAGAAGCGCTACGAGCAGTACTTC.

The chain has TRBV30 and TRBJ1-2, with no clear D. From germline, CDR1 is GTSNPN and CDR2 SVGIG (reference sequence). This CDR3 comprises 12 residues. With 0 bases removed from V and 12 bases from J, the gap between germline ends came to 14 bases. The DNA of the CDR3 is TGTGCCTGGAGTGTACGTGGAACAGCTAACACCTTC. As protein: CAWSVRGTANTF.

The chain is built from TRBV5-4 and TRBJ2-1, with 8 positions matching TRBD2. CDR1 is SGHNT, CDR2 YYREEE, per germline (reference sequence). CDR3 length: 14 amino acids. The trim removed 0 bases at V and 7 bases at J, leaving 3 bases unmatched. CDR3 in DNA: TGTGCCAGCAGCTTGGCCGGGGGGGATAATGAGCAGTTCTTC. It codes for CASSLAGGDNEQFF.

Worth noting for this clone: One end of the junction fails to match germline, which may point to a read error. The chain carries TRBV6-5 and TRBJ2-2; tentatively, D is TRBD1 (6 bases). The CDR3 extends over 14 amino acids. The germline V gene encodes CDR1 MNHEY and CDR2 SVGAGI. CDR3 sequence: CASRPTGNSGELFF. CDR3 nucleotides: TGTGCCAGCAGGCCCACAGGGAACTCCGGGGAGCTGTTTTTT.